This entry lists 18 T cell receptor beta chains sequenced from one sample in a study of cytomegalovirus exposure and HLA in healthy donors. 13 Jbeta primers and 60 Vbeta primers were used for the PCR. Libraries were prepared by immunoSEQ multiplex PCR; TCRdb keeps only in-frame clonotypes and omits some of them. The sample has about 160,000 clones, approximately 71% seen once. What was sequenced was PBMCs. The source is a man in his fifties or sixties in good health and CMV-seronegative.

This clone showed up just a few times. This sequence joins TRBV7-6 and TRBJ1-1; D may be TRBD1 (6 bases). Trimming took off 6 bases at V and 0 bases at J, with 8 bases between the two ends. The length of the CDR3 is 13 residues. Looked up from germline, CDR1 is SGHVS and CDR2 is FNYEAQ. For the CDR3, the DNA is TGTGCCAGCAGTAGGGACATGAACACTGAAGCTTTCTTT. Its translation: CASSRDMNTEAFF.

The chain uses TRBV6-6 and TRBJ2-3; TRBD1 aligns across 7 bases. The CDR3 totals 13 residues. Looked up from germline, CDR1 is MNHNY and CDR2 is SVGAGI (reference sequence). V shed 10 bases, J shed 4 bases, and the junction held 8 bases outside the gene matches. This chain's CDR3 is CAISDRVADTQYF. DNA of the CDR3: TGTGCCATTTCAGACAGGGTAGCAGATACGCAGTATTTT.

The J gene is TRBJ1-2, the V gene TRBV19; possibly TRBD1 for D (5 bases). V lost 5 bases to trimming and J lost 8 bases, with 12 bases between them. CDR1 is LNHDA, CDR2 SQIVND, per germline (reference sequence). The CDR3 sequence is 12 residues long. The CDR3 region is CASSVDIGGYTF. In nucleotides, the CDR3 is TGTGCCAGTAGTGTGGACATTGGCGGCTACACCTTC.

This clone was counted a few times. The chain combines TRBV10-3 with TRBJ2-3; TRBD1 is a possible D gene (7 bases). Trimming took 7 bases from V and 0 from J, leaving 14 bases between them. CDR3 size: 15 residues. In germline, CDR1 is ENHRY, CDR2 SYGVKD. The CDR3 bases are TGTGCCATCAAAGGGCAGGGGGGCAGCACAGATACGCAGTATTTT. Its protein is CAIKGQGGSTDTQYF.

V and J are TRBV7-8 and TRBJ2-2; 10 bases are shared with TRBD1. Trimming at V came to 4 bases and at J to 4 bases, leaving 3 bases not matched to a gene. From germline, CDR1 is SGHVS and CDR2 FQNEAQ. This CDR3 region has 15 residues. Written as DNA, the CDR3 is TGTGCCAGCAGCTGGGACAGGGGTGCCACCGGGGAGCTGTTTTTT. Amino acids: CASSWDRGATGELFF.

A remark on this clone: Other DNA sequences from this sample encode an identical CDR3 as well. The V gene is TRBV5-1, the J gene TRBJ2-3; D perhaps matches TRBD1 (6 bases). V was cut by 4 bases and J by 0 bases, with 9 bases left in between. Germline CDR1 reads SGHRS; CDR2 reads YFSETQ. The CDR3 totals 14 residues. CDR3 sequence (DNA): TGCGCCAGCAGCCAGGGGCCTAGCACAGATACGCAGTATTTT. It translates to CASSQGPSTDTQYF.

This chain uses TRBV28 with TRBJ1-2; possibly TRBD1 for D (5 bases). Trimming took 10 bases from V and 4 from J, leaving 22 bases between them. The CDR3 spans 15 residues. Germline loops: CDR1 MDHEN, CDR2 SYDVKM. CDR3 nucleotides: TGTGCCACCTTTATGGGGGGAGAGAAGGGCTATGGCTACACCTTC. Encoded protein: CATFMGGEKGYGYTF.

The chain combines TRBV9 with TRBJ2-2; the D is unclear. Germline assignment: CDR1 SGDLS and CDR2 YYNGEE. Trimming took 0 bases from V and 5 from J, leaving 5 bases between them. This CDR3 is 13 amino acids long. DNA for the CDR3: TGTGCCAGCAGCGTAGTCGGGACCGGGGAGCTGTTTTTT. Translating gives CASSVVGTGELFF. Full variable domain (rest looked up from reference TRBV9 and TRBJ2-2): DSGVTQTPKHLITATGQRVTLRCSPRSGDLSVYWYQQSLDQGLQFLIQYYNGEERAKGNILERFSAQQFPDLHSELNLSSLELGDSALYFCASSVVGTGELFFGEGSRLTVL.

This chain connects TRBV25-1 to TRBJ1-2; the match to TRBD1 covers 7 bases. The CDR3 contains 13 residues. Per the germline V gene, CDR1 is MGHDK and CDR2 is SYGVNS. J was trimmed by 2 bases and V by 6 bases; bases with no gene match: 3. The CDR3 spells CASSKGQNYGYTF. The CDR3 DNA reads as TGTGCCAGCAGCAAGGGACAGAACTATGGCTACACCTTC.

The V call is TRBV7-9, the J call TRBJ2-1; 9 positions agree with TRBD2. The CDR3 has 17 residues. V lost 3 bases to trimming and J lost 2 bases; unmatched junction nucleotides: 8. CDR1 is SEHNR, CDR2 FQNEAQ, per germline (reference sequence). CDR3 sequence reads: CASSFSLAGHTYNEQFF. The CDR3, as DNA: TGTGCCAGCAGCTTCAGCCTAGCGGGGCATACCTACAATGAGCAGTTCTTC.

CDR3 in amino acids: CASSQGTGRNTIYF. The DNA of the CDR3 is TGTGCCAGCAGCCAGGGGACAGGGCGAAACACCATATATTTT. V and J are TRBV7-2 and TRBJ1-3; 9 positions match TRBD1. CDR1 is SGHTA and CDR2 is FQGNSA in the germline V gene. V was clipped by 5 bases and J by 5 bases; unmatched bases: 4. The CDR3 is 14 residues long.

This clone was recorded a few times. The gene calls are TRBV18 and TRBJ1-4; D perhaps matches TRBD1 (6 bases). From germline, CDR1 is KGHSH and CDR2 LQKENI. The germline V and J ends were trimmed by 3 bases and 1 base, with 12 bases remaining between them. This CDR3 is 16 amino acids long. The CDR3 DNA sequence: TGTGCCAGCTCACCCAATCAAGGGGGAACTAATGAAAAACTGTTTTTT. This gives the protein CASSPNQGGTNEKLFF.

The gene calls are TRBV7-6 and TRBJ1-1; 7 nucleotides line up with TRBD1. This CDR3 is 15 amino acids long. The ends lost 4 bases at V and 5 bases at J; junction bases unmatched: 10. Germline CDR1 and CDR2: SGHVS and FNYEAQ. CDR3 in DNA: TGTGCCAGCAGCTCCTCCCAGACAGGGAGAACTGAAGCTTTCTTT. Amino acids: CASSSSQTGRTEAFF.

This chain links TRBV19 with TRBJ1-5, with D perhaps matching TRBD1 (6 bases). Germline V lookup: CDR1 LNHDA, CDR2 SQIVND (reference sequence). V was pared by 2 bases and J by 3 bases, with 14 bases between. This CDR3 spans 16 amino acids. CDR3 residues: CASSIIGGANNQPQHF. CDR3 in DNA: TGTGCCAGTAGTATAATAGGGGGGGCAAACAATCAGCCCCAGCATTTT.

This clone was picked up a small number of times. The genes are TRBV2 and TRBJ1-4; D possibly corresponds to TRBD1 (6 bases). CDR3 length: 14 residues. V was shortened by 2 bases and J by 5 bases, with 9 bases between the two germline ends. CDR1 and CDR2 (germline): SNHLY, FYNNEI. CDR3 bases: TGTGCCAGCAGTGAATGGCAGGGGAATGAAAAACTGTTTTTT. This gives the protein CASSEWQGNEKLFF.

This clone showed up just a few times. The chain joins TRBV6-1 to TRBJ1-2; D unclear. Per germline, CDR1 MNHNS and CDR2 SASEGT. The CDR3 contains 12 residues. V was clipped by 10 bases and J by 6 bases, with 15 bases between them. For the CDR3, the DNA is TGTGCCATCCAGGAGGCGGTCAATGGCTACACCTTC. Translated: CAIQEAVNGYTF.

The chain recombines TRBV7-6 with TRBJ2-7, with 9 bases that match TRBD1. Germline lookup yields CDR1 SGHVS and CDR2 FNYEAQ. V gave up 7 bases and J gave up 9 bases; unmatched junction bases: 13. The CDR3 length is 14 residues. Written as DNA, the CDR3 is TGTGCCAGCACAGCCGGGACAGGGACCTCTACGCAGTACTTC. Translating gives CASTAGTGTSTQYF.

The chain combines TRBV7-9 with TRBJ1-5; D may be TRBD1 (6 bases). Trimming stripped 1 base from V and 5 bases from J, with 12 bases between. The germline CDR1 and CDR2 sequences are SEHNR and FQNEAQ (reference sequence). The CDR3 has 15 amino acids. CDR3 sequence reads: CASSLEGGKDQPQHF. The CDR3 coding sequence is TGTGCCAGCAGCTTAGAAGGGGGAAAGGATCAGCCCCAGCATTTT.